This note documents a single TCR beta chain sequence. Its antigen is undetermined. The germline gene is not matched at one end of the junction; a read error may be the cause. A modified ARM-PCR protocol with three rounds of nested PCR amplified TCRbeta. TCRdb fed the multiplex PCR reads into MiXCR, producing one record per CDR3 protein. Of 95,000 to 150,000 distinct CDR3 sequences detected, approximately 71% appear once; the ten largest clones hold around 13%. This entry comes from a study of tumor and adjacent non-tumor tissue in lung cancer. In the study overall: The cohort had 12 adenocarcinoma, a couple of squamous cell and 1 small cell patients. On average, productive TCRbeta reads reached roughly 4 million per sample. The study, taken as a whole, reports: TCR diversity was significantly greater in tumor than normal lung tissue. Tumor TCR diversity, when higher, was linked to shorter survival.

This sample's RNA came from whole unsorted tissue. Germline V gives CDR1 SGHRS, CDR2 YFSETQ. CDR3 length: 16 amino acids. The V gene is TRBV5-1, the J gene TRBJ2-3, with 7 bases that match TRBD2. Material for sequencing was lung tumor tissue. This TCR was recovered from a man aged 25 to 40 with non-small cell lung cancer. The chain's CDR3 is CSSSPVTCGRDDTQYF. The CDR3 DNA follows: TGCTCCAGCAGCCCCGTCACTTGCGGGAGAGACGATACGCAGTATTTT.